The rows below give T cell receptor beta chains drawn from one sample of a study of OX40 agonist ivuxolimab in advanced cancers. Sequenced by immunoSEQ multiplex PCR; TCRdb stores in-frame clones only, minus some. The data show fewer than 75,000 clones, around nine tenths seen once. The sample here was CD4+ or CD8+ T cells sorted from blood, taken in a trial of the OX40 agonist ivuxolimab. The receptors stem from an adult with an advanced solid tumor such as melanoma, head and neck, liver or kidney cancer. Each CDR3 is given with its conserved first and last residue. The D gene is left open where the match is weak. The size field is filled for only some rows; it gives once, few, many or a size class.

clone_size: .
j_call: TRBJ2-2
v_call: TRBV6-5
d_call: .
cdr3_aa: CASSYDRPTGELFF
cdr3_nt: TGTGCCAGCAGTTACGACAGGCCCACCGGGGAGCTGTTTTTT

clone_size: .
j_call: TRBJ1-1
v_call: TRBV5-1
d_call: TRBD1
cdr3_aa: CASSWGQGNTEAFF
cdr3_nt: TGCGCCAGCAGCTGGGGACAGGGGAACACTGAAGCTTTCTTT

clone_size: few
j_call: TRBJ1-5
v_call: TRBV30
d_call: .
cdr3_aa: CAWSDGSNQPQHF
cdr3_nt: TGTGCCTGGAGCGATGGAAGCAATCAGCCCCAGCATTTT

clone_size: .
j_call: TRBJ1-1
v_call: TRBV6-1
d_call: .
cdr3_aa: CASRGQWNTEAFF
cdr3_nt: TGTGCCAGCAGGGGACAATGGAACACTGAAGCTTTCTTT

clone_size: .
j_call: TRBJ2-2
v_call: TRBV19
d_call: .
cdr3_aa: CASRSAGELFF
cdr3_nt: TGTGCCAGTAGATCGGCCGGGGAGCTGTTTTTT

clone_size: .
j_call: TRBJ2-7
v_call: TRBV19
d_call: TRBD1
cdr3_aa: CASTTPGQGHEQYF
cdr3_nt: TGTGCCAGTACCACCCCCGGACAGGGACACGAGCAGTACTTC

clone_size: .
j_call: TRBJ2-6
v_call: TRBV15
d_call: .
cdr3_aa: CATSRDSGANVLTF
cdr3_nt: TGTGCCACCAGCAGGGACTCTGGGGCCAACGTCCTGACTTTC

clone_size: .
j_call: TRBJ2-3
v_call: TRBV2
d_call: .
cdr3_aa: CASSELGATQYF
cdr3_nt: TGTGCCAGCAGTGAATTGGGGGCTACGCAGTATTTT

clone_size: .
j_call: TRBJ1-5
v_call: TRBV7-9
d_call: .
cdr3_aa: CASSLISDNQPQHF
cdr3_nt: TGTGCCAGCAGCTTAATTAGCGACAATCAGCCCCAGCATTTT

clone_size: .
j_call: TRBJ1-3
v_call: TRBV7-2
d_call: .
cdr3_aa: CASSLAQGGGNTIYF
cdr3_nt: TGTGCCAGCAGCTTAGCACAGGGAGGAGGAAACACCATATATTTT

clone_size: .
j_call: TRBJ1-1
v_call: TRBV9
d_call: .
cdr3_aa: CASSPTGALNTEAFF
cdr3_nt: TGTGCCAGCAGCCCGACGGGGGCTTTGAACACTGAAGCTTTCTTT

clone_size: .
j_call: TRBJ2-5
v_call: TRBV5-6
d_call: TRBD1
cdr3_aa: CASSLLDRGQETQYF
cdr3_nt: TGTGCCAGCAGCTTGCTCGACAGGGGGCAAGAGACCCAGTACTTC

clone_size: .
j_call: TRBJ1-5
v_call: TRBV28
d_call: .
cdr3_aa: CASSLSAGRNQPQHF
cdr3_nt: TGTGCCAGCAGTTTATCGGCAGGGCGCAATCAGCCCCAGCATTTT

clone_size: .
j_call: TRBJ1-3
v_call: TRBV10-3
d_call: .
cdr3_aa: CAHREGSSGNTIYF
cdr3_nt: TGTGCCCACCGGGAGGGCTCGTCTGGAAACACCATATATTTT

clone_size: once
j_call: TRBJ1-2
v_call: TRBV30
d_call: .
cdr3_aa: CASVGSEGIGYTF
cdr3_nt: TGTGCCTCCGTAGGCAGCGAGGGTATCGGCTACACCTTC

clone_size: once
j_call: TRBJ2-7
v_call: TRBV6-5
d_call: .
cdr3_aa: CASSYSYSGSYEQYF
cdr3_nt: TGTGCCAGCAGTTACTCATATAGCGGTAGTTACGAGCAGTACTTC

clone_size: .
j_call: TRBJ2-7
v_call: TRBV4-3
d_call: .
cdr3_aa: CASSQGLLGLEQYF
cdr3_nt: TGCGCCAGCAGCCAGGGGTTGCTAGGGCTCGAGCAGTACTTC

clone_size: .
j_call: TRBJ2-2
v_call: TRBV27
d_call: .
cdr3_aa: CASSHSTGSTGELFF
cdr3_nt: TGTGCCAGCAGCCACAGTACCGGCTCCACCGGGGAGCTGTTTTTT

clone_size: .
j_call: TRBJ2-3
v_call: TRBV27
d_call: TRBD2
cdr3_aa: CASSLSLGGRADDTQYF
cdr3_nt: TGTGCCAGCAGTTTATCACTTGGCGGGAGGGCCGATGATACGCAGTATTTT

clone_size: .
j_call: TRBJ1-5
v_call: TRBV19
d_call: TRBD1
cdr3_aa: CASSGQGAGQPQHF
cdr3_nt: TGTGCCAGTAGTGGACAGGGGGCAGGTCAGCCCCAGCATTTT

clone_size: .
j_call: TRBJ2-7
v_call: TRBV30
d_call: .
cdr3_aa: CAWGYRALDEQYF
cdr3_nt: TGTGCCTGGGGTTACAGGGCTTTGGACGAGCAGTACTTC

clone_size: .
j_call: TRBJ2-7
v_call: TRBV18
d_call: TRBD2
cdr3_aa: CASSPGLAGTLGQYF
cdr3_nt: TGTGCCAGCTCACCGGGACTAGCGGGGACGTTAGGGCAGTACTTC

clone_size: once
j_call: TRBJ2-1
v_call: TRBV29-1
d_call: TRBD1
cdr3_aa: CSVGDRNEQFF
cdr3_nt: TGCAGCGTCGGGGACAGAAATGAGCAGTTCTTC

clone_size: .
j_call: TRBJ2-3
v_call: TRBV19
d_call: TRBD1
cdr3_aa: CASSISRGGTGSMDTQYF
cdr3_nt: TGTGCCAGTAGTATTTCCCGAGGCGGGACAGGGTCCATGGATACGCAGTATTTT

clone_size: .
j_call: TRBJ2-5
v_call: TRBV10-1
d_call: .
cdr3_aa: CASTYQYQETQYF
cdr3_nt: TGCGCCAGCACCTATCAGTACCAAGAGACCCAGTACTTC

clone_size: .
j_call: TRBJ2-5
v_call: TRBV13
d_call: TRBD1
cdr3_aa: CASSLAQGTAETQYF
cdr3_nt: TGTGCCAGCAGCTTAGCACAGGGGACGGCAGAGACCCAGTACTTC

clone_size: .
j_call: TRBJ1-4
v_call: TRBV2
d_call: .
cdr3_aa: CASSAGVPNEKLFF
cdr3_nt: TGTGCCAGCAGCGCAGGGGTACCTAATGAAAAACTGTTTTTT

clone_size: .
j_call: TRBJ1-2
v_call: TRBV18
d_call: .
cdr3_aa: CASSRTGDGYTF
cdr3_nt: TGTGCCAGCTCACGGACCGGGGATGGCTACACCTTC

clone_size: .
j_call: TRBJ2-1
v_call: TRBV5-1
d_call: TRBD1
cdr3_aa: CASSFRPGGASTENNEQFF
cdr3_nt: TGCGCCAGCAGCTTCCGGCCAGGGGGCGCGAGTACGGAAAACAATGAGCAGTTCTTC

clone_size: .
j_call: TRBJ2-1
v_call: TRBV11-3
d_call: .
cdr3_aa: CASSLDYRGGYNEQFF
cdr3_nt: TGTGCCAGCAGCTTAGATTACAGGGGGGGGTACAATGAGCAGTTCTTC

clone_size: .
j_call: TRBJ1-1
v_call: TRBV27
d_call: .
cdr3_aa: CASSSPTEAFF
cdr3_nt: TGTGCCAGCAGTTCGCCCACTGAAGCTTTCTTT